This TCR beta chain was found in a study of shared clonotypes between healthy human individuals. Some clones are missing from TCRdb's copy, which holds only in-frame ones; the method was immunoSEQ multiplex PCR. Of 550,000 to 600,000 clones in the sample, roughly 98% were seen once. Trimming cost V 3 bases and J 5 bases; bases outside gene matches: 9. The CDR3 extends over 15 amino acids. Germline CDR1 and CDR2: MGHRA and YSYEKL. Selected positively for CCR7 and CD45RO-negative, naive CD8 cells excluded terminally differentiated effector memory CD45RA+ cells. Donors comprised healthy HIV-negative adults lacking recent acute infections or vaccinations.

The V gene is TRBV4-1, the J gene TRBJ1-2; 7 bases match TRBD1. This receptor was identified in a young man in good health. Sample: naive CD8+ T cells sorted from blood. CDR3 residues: CASSQAGDSSYGYTF. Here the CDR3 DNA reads TGCGCCAGCAGCCAGGCTGGGGACAGCTCGTATGGCTACACCTTC.